A selection of T cell receptor beta chains follows, all from one sample in a study of blood T cell repertoires in COVID-19. Produced via immunoSEQ multiplex PCR; TCRdb's table is partial and in-frame only. This sample has 200,000 to 300,000 clones, with more than 80% found just once. Material: peripheral blood. The receptors come from a human donor in a cohort sampled during active COVID-19. Each CDR3 is given without its conserved first and last residue.

V gene,J gene,CDR3 protein
TRBV21-1,TRBJ1-5,ASQTHLSNQPQH
TRBV5-1,TRBJ1-4,ASSWTTGGTNEKLF
TRBV10-3,TRBJ2-7,ATQVLPQGAGYEQY
TRBV9,TRBJ2-7,ASSPRTGASGFDEQY
TRBV4-1,TRBJ2-3,ASSQVGGRGGGTQY
TRBV10-2,TRBJ1-1,ASNLDRGENTEAF
TRBV10-3,TRBJ2-2,AIADSGRAKTGELF
TRBV4-2,TRBJ2-2,ASSPGTSGHRELF
TRBV6-4,TRBJ2-2,ASSLDREAGELF
TRBV2,TRBJ2-7,ASAFATSLISYEQY
TRBV28,TRBJ1-2,ASSSQGAYGYT
TRBV25-1,TRBJ1-3,ASSESWGFGNTIY
TRBV20-1,TRBJ1-2,SAFIGSGYT
TRBV18,TRBJ2-7,ASSPGLEYEQY
TRBV7-8,TRBJ1-6,ASSLVAGGNSPLH
TRBV10-3,TRBJ2-7,AISSPGSGTTYEQY
TRBV7-9,TRBJ1-3,ASSPGVSSGNTIY
TRBV20-1,TRBJ1-5,SASAGRYSNQPQH
TRBV5-6,TRBJ2-5,ASSDTVGKETQY
TRBV28,TRBJ2-3,ASKEGVMIDTQY
TRBV28,TRBJ1-5,ASTLGQGWQPQH
TRBV3-1/TRBV3-2,TRBJ2-7,ASRQQGLGGEQY
TRBV6-5,TRBJ2-7,ASSYGGTYEQY
TRBV12-3/TRBV12-4,TRBJ2-7,ASSLGFQREQY
TRBV27,TRBJ1-4,ASSLFAGGAARTNEKLF
TRBV7-2,TRBJ1-1,ASSYIAGPRGEAF
TRBV5-1,TRBJ2-3,ASRGLATDTQY
TRBV28,TRBJ2-7,ATTRGAYEQY
TRBV15,TRBJ2-3,ATSRGTSGSTDTQY
TRBV18,TRBJ2-3,ASSLSGQARPDTQY
TRBV30,TRBJ1-1,AWRRANTEAF